The 32 T cell receptor beta chains in this list originate from one sample, sequenced in a study of T cell responses to AZD1222 COVID-19 vaccine. Sequenced by immunoSEQ multiplex PCR; TCRdb stores in-frame clones only, minus some. The table lists around 140,000 clones, roughly 90% of them singletons. The source was peripheral blood, collected 28 days after the second AZD1222 dose. Receptors were obtained from an adult who received the AZD1222 COVID-19 vaccine.

The chain combines TRBV27 with TRBJ1-2, with 11 bases aligning to TRBD1. CDR3 size: 14 residues. J was trimmed by 8 bases and V by 6 bases; bases with no gene match: 8. The germline gives CDR1 MNHEY, CDR2 SMNVEV (reference sequence). CDR3 sequence (DNA): TGTGCCAGCAGCCTGGACAGGGGGCGATACGGCTACACCTTC. It yields the protein CASSLDRGRYGYTF.

The DNA for the CDR3 is TGTGCCAGCAGCTTAGAGGGGGCCCAACTCGATGAGCAGTTCTTC. This encodes CASSLEGAQLDEQFF. The chain combines TRBV11-3 with TRBJ2-1, with D perhaps matching TRBD1 (6 bases). The CDR3 length is 15 residues. V dropped 0 bases and J dropped 8 bases, with 14 bases sitting between them. Germline CDR1 and CDR2: SGHNT and YENEEA.

The chain carries TRBV15 and TRBJ1-2, with D perhaps matching TRBD1 (5 bases). The germline V and J ends were trimmed by 5 bases and 3 bases, with 13 bases remaining between them. Germline V gene data show CDR1 as LNHNV and CDR2 as YYDKDF (reference sequence). This CDR3 spans 14 amino acids. The CDR3 loop reads CATSSAGGHYGYTF. In nucleotides, the CDR3 is TGTGCCACCAGCTCTGCGGGGGGTCACTATGGCTACACCTTC.

V gene TRBV6-5 combines with J gene TRBJ2-7; a weak D match, TRBD2 (6 bases). The V end was cut by 6 bases, the J end by 9 bases, with 21 bases between. CDR3 length: 14 amino acids. Germline V gene data show CDR1 as MNHEY and CDR2 as SVGAGI. DNA for the CDR3: TGTGCCAGCAGGCGCGGGACGGCCCCATCGGGGCAGTACTTC. Protein sequence: CASRRGTAPSGQYF.

V usage is TRBV28 and J usage is TRBJ2-5; 9 bases map to TRBD2. CDR3 length: 15 residues. The V gene end was trimmed by 3 bases and the J gene end by 5 bases; junction bases not matched to a gene: 7. Germline CDR1 reads MDHEN; CDR2 reads SYDVKM. The CDR3 region has the DNA TGTGCCAGCAGTTTGGTGAGCGGGAGGCGGGAGACCCAGTACTTC. It is translated as CASSLVSGRRETQYF. Variable domain in full (rest from reference TRBV28 and TRBJ2-5): DVKVTQSSRYLVKRTGEKVFLECVQDMDHENMFWYRQDPGLGLRLIYFSYDVKMKEKGDIPEGYSVSREKKERFSLILESASTNQTSMYLCASSLVSGRRETQYFGPGTRLLVL.

The chain recombines TRBV12-5 with TRBJ1-2; D unclear. Trimming removed 3 bases from V and 7 bases from J, with 12 bases in between. The CDR3 extends over 13 amino acids. CDR1 and CDR2 from the germline V gene are LGHNT and FRNRAP. The CDR3 sequence is CASGFSRAGGYTF. In DNA form, the CDR3 reads TGTGCTAGTGGTTTCTCCCGGGCCGGTGGCTACACCTTC. Filled out from reference TRBV12-5 and TRBJ1-2, the complete variable domain reads DARVTQTPRHKVTEMGQEVTMRCQPILGHNTVFWYRQTMMQGLELLAYFRNRAPLDDSGMPKDRFSAEMPDATLATLKIQPSEPRDSAVYFCASGFSRAGGYTFGSGTRLTVV.

The J gene is TRBJ2-2, the V gene TRBV7-9; TRBD1 matches 11 bases. CDR1 is SEHNR and CDR2 is FQNEAQ in the germline V gene (reference sequence). The V segment lost 6 bases and the J segment 7 bases; nucleotides outside the gene matches: 10. This CDR3 region has 16 residues. This CDR3 is CASRESRDRGIGELFF. As DNA, the CDR3 is TGTGCCAGCAGAGAATCCCGGGACAGGGGGATCGGGGAGCTGTTTTTT.

The chain joins TRBV24-1 to TRBJ2-2; D is uncertain. The length of the CDR3 is 13 residues. Germline V gene data show CDR1 as KGHDR and CDR2 as SFDVKD. V was shortened by 0 bases and J by 6 bases, with 4 bases between the two germline ends. CDR3 protein: CATSDLLAGELFF. The CDR3 region has the DNA TGTGCCACCAGTGATTTGCTGGCCGGGGAGCTGTTTTTT.

This clone was counted once. The gene calls are TRBV19 and TRBJ2-5; 8 bases match TRBD1. The germline V gene has CDR1 LNHDA and CDR2 SQIVND (reference sequence). J gave up 5 bases and V 1 base, and 6 bases lay outside the gene matches. The CDR3 runs 15 residues. The CDR3 sequence is CASSIVRQGPETQYF. The DNA for the CDR3 is TGTGCCAGTAGTATAGTCCGACAGGGGCCGGAGACCCAGTACTTC.

This clone was seen only a few times. V usage is TRBV7-7 and J usage is TRBJ2-2, with TRBD1 matching over 7 bases. Germline CDR1 and CDR2: SSHAT and FNYEAQ (reference sequence). This CDR3 has 15 residues. V gave up 5 bases and J gave up 0 bases; unmatched junction bases: 3. The DNA for the CDR3 is TGTGCCAGCAGCGCCGGGACAGCGAACACCGGGGAGCTGTTTTTT. Translated: CASSAGTANTGELFF.

This sequence joins TRBV3-1 (or the pseudogene TRBV3-2) and TRBJ2-7; 7 bases match TRBD2. V gave up 8 bases and J gave up 4 bases; unmatched junction bases: 11. CDR1 LGHDT and CDR2 YNNKEL come from the germline V gene (reference sequence). CDR3 size: 14 residues. CDR3 sequence (DNA): TGTGCCAGCTCCCCCCGGGGCGGGAGTTACGAGCAGTACTTC. Residues: CASSPRGGSYEQYF.

The chain recombines TRBV6-6 with TRBJ1-5, with D perhaps TRBD1 (5 bases). The CDR3 spans 13 residues. Looked up from germline, CDR1 is MNHNY and CDR2 is SVGAGI (reference sequence). V was trimmed by 5 bases and J by 2 bases, leaving 7 bases between them. Written as DNA, the CDR3 is TGTGCCAGCAGTCGGGGGGGCAATCAGCCCCAGCATTTT. This encodes CASSRGGNQPQHF.

V gene TRBV11-2 combines with J gene TRBJ2-1; 14 bases line up with TRBD2. Germline CDR1 is SGHAT and CDR2 is FQNNGV. The CDR3 covers 18 residues. V dropped 6 bases and J dropped 4; count of bases not matched to a gene: 11. CDR3 in DNA: TGTGCCAGCAGTTCTCCGGGACTAGCGGGAGTAGGGTACAATGAGCAGTTCTTC. As protein: CASSSPGLAGVGYNEQFF.

V usage is TRBV9 and J usage is TRBJ2-1; D uncertain. The V and J ends lost 2 bases and 6 bases respectively, with 9 bases between them. Looked up from germline, CDR1 is SGDLS and CDR2 is YYNGEE. This CDR3 is built from 13 residues. The CDR3 is CASSVGSPNEQFF. The CDR3 coding sequence is TGTGCCAGCAGCGTGGGCAGTCCCAATGAGCAGTTCTTC.

The chain combines TRBV28 with TRBJ1-3; D possibly corresponds to TRBD1 (5 bases). Germline V gene lookup returns CDR1 MDHEN and CDR2 SYDVKM. This CDR3 is 17 amino acids long. The V and J ends lost 5 bases and 4 bases respectively, with 21 bases between them. CDR3 protein: CASSPLGTLGRGNTIYF. The CDR3 DNA reads TGTGCCAGCAGTCCACTTGGGACCCTCGGGAGGGGAAACACCATATATTTT.

The V and J genes are TRBV19 and TRBJ1-5; D is perhaps TRBD1 (6 bases). Looked up from germline, CDR1 is LNHDA and CDR2 is SQIVND (reference sequence). The ends were cut back, 7 bases at V and 3 bases at J, with 19 bases in the middle. The CDR3 runs 16 residues. The CDR3 region is CASIIGGAEVNQPQHF. CDR3 in DNA: TGTGCCAGTATCATAGGGGGGGCGGAAGTCAATCAGCCCCAGCATTTT. Together with reference TRBV19 and TRBJ1-5, the CDR3 gives the full variable domain: DGGITQSPKYLFRKEGQNVTLSCEQNLNHDAMYWYRQDPGQGLRLIYYSQIVNDFQKGDIAEGYSVSREKKESFPLTVTSAQKNPTAFYLCASIIGGAEVNQPQHFGDGTRLSIL.

This clone has a single count. This chain links TRBV6-6 with TRBJ1-5; the D is unclear. Germline V gene lookup returns CDR1 MNHNY and CDR2 SVGAGI (reference sequence). The ends were cut back, 3 bases at V and 2 bases at J, with 5 bases in the middle. The CDR3 has 13 amino acids. The CDR3 protein is CASSYDGNQPQHF. The CDR3 region has the DNA TGTGCCAGCAGTTATGACGGCAATCAGCCCCAGCATTTT.

A single count supports this clone. The gene calls are TRBV9 and TRBJ1-1; D ambiguous. Looked up from germline, CDR1 is SGDLS and CDR2 is YYNGEE. V was trimmed by 4 bases and J by 0 bases, leaving 13 bases between them. The CDR3 runs 15 residues. The CDR3 DNA follows: TGTGCCAGCAGCCCCAGGACGGTTATGAACACTGAAGCTTTCTTT. Its translation is CASSPRTVMNTEAFF.

V usage is TRBV12-3 or TRBV12-4 and J usage is TRBJ2-1, with D uncertain. V shed 6 bases and J shed 7 bases, with 7 bases lying between them. The CDR3 contains 11 residues. CDR3 in amino acids: CASSPQNEQFF. The CDR3, as DNA: TGTGCCAGCAGCCCTCAAAATGAGCAGTTCTTC.

CDR3 amino acids: CASSRNTGSSYNEQFF. CDR3 in DNA: TGCGCCAGCAGCCGGAATACAGGGAGCTCCTACAATGAGCAGTTCTTC. The chain recombines TRBV4-1 with TRBJ2-1; D perhaps matches TRBD1 (6 bases). The CDR3 spans 16 residues. CDR1 and CDR2 from the germline V gene are MGHRA and YSYEKL. The V end was cut by 4 bases, the J end by 0 bases, with 13 bases between.

The V gene is TRBV27, the J gene TRBJ2-7, with TRBD1 as a possible D gene (5 bases). The length of the CDR3 is 14 residues. Trimming removed 6 bases from V and 4 bases from J, with 16 bases in between. CDR1 MNHEY and CDR2 SMNVEV come from the germline V gene (reference sequence). The CDR3 loop reads CASRVGQNRYEQYF. CDR3 bases: TGTGCCAGCAGAGTCGGTCAGAACAGGTACGAGCAGTACTTC.

Here the CDR3 reads CASSIRGGANTGELFF. The CDR3 nucleotides are TGTGCCAGTAGTATCCGGGGAGGGGCGAACACCGGGGAGCTGTTTTTT. This chain uses TRBV19 with TRBJ2-2; 7 positions match TRBD2. The CDR3 runs to 16 residues. J gave up 0 bases and V 3 bases, and 4 bases lay outside the gene matches. The germline gives CDR1 LNHDA, CDR2 SQIVND (reference sequence).

This clone was observed a few times. The CDR3: CATMPEPNTEAFF. The CDR3 DNA reads TGTGCCACCATGCCGGAGCCGAACACTGAAGCTTTCTTT. This sequence joins TRBV2 and TRBJ1-1; D is ambiguous. CDR1 and CDR2 from the germline V gene are SNHLY and FYNNEI. This CDR3 contains 13 residues. Trimming removed 10 bases from V and 1 base from J, with 13 bases in between.

This chain links TRBV11-2 with TRBJ1-2; a weak D match, TRBD1 (6 bases). With 1 base removed from V and 4 bases from J, the gap between germline ends came to 13 bases. The CDR3 totals 15 residues. Germline V gene data show CDR1 as SGHAT and CDR2 as FQNNGV. Here the CDR3 reads CASSLGGPGAYGYTF. CDR3 coding DNA: TGTGCCAGCAGCTTAGGTGGGCCAGGGGCCTATGGCTACACCTTC.

V usage is TRBV2 and J usage is TRBJ1-3, with D possibly TRBD1 on 5 matching bases. Deletions cut 6 bases from V and 2 bases from J, with 11 bases between. This CDR3 is 14 amino acids long. CDR1 SNHLY and CDR2 FYNNEI come from the germline V gene. The CDR3 loop is CASRPQGPGNTIYF. The DNA of the CDR3 is TGTGCCAGCAGGCCCCAGGGTCCTGGAAACACCATATATTTT.

V usage is TRBV5-1 and J usage is TRBJ2-1; either TRBD1 or TRBD2 may fit D (6 bases each). Per germline, CDR1 SGHRS and CDR2 YFSETQ. Trimming removed 1 base from V and 4 bases from J, with 12 bases in between. The CDR3 has 15 residues. CDR3 loop: CASSLTGALYNEQFF. CDR3 bases: TGCGCCAGCAGCTTGACGGGGGCTCTATACAATGAGCAGTTCTTC.

The J gene is TRBJ1-1, the V gene TRBV18, with a weak D call TRBD1 (6 bases). The CDR3 has 13 residues. V was pared by 4 bases and J by 1 base, with 7 bases between. CDR1 and CDR2 (germline): KGHSH, LQKENI. CDR3 amino acids: CASSRDKNTEAFF. The DNA of the CDR3 is TGTGCCAGCTCACGGGACAAGAACACTGAAGCTTTCTTT. Full variable domain (missing parts from reference TRBV18 and TRBJ1-1): NAGVMQNPRHLVRRRGQEARLRCSPMKGHSHVYWYRQLPEEGLKFMVYLQKENIIDESGMPKERFSAEFPKEGPSILRIQQVVRGDSAAYFCASSRDKNTEAFFGQGTRLTVV.

Here the CDR3 DNA reads TGTGCCAGCAGCTTTGGGGAGACCCAGTACTTC. Translation: CASSFGETQYF. The chain recombines TRBV5-6 with TRBJ2-5; no firm D call. Germline V gene sequence: CDR1 SGHDT, CDR2 YYEEEE. The CDR3 covers 11 residues. V lost 2 bases to trimming and J lost 5 bases, with 4 bases between them.

This clone was counted once. The rearrangement uses TRBV5-1 and TRBJ1-6; the D gene is possibly TRBD1 (6 bases). The CDR3 length is 14 residues. V lost 2 bases and J lost 13, with 16 bases in between. From germline, CDR1 is SGHRS and CDR2 YFSETQ. CDR3 nucleotide sequence: TGCGCCAGCAGCTTTGAAAGGGGACACAGGCCCCTCCACTTT. Amino acid sequence: CASSFERGHRPLHF.

The V call is TRBV7-2, the J call TRBJ2-3; 8 nucleotides align to TRBD1. The junction had 2 bases not matched to a gene; V was cut back by 2 bases and J by 4 bases. The CDR3 length is 14 residues. Looked up from germline, CDR1 is SGHTA and CDR2 is FQGNSA. The CDR3 DNA follows: TGTGCCAGCAGCTTATACAGGGGGGCAGATACGCAGTATTTT. Its translation is CASSLYRGADTQYF.

The table lists this clone with a few counts. The rearrangement uses TRBV5-6 and TRBJ1-3; D not certain. There are 13 residues in the CDR3. CDR1 and CDR2 from the germline V gene are SGHDT and YYEEEE. V lost 1 base and J lost 4, with 6 bases in between. The CDR3 spells CASSLSLGNTIYF. CDR3 sequence (DNA): TGTGCCAGCAGCTTGTCTCTCGGAAACACCATATATTTT.

The V and J genes are TRBV6-6 and TRBJ2-5; D not resolved. The V and J ends lost 5 bases and 5 bases respectively, with 12 bases between them. Germline V CDR1 and CDR2: MNHNY, SVGAGI (reference sequence). The CDR3 runs to 13 residues. The CDR3 DNA sequence: TGTGCCAGCAGTCCCGCCACTATTGAGACCCAGTACTTC. Its translation is CASSPATIETQYF.